The sequence of this TCR beta chain was determined in a study of tumor T cells in aggressive B-cell lymphoma (dated by TCRdb to the late 2010s). Concerning this clone itself: The clone's antigen remains unknown. The sample holds no much larger clone one base away, and base qualities are not on file.

From cysteine to phenylalanine, the CDR3 is 15 amino acids long. Solely the CDR3 DNA is kept, with 45 bases framed from the first base. The germline V gene provides CDR1 SNHLY and CDR2 FYNNEI. Trimming costs V 4 bases and J 2 bases, and their ends lie 15 bases apart. The method behind the library was the immunoSEQ multiplex PCR assay. TCRdb took this table from immuneACCESS and kept in-frame rearrangements with V and J called. Such tables lack part of the clones; where checked against another copy, unresolved V genes explain under half of the gap, and the rest is unexplained. The sample table contains a few thousand clones; only one count was recorded for around three quarters of them. The ten largest clones represent 7.4% of the sample.

Sequenced: tumor tissue. The V and J genes are TRBV2 and TRBJ2-7, and perhaps TRBD2 as D gene, on 6 matching bases. The clonotype originates from an adult with diffuse large B cell lymphoma. Read as DNA, the sequence is TGTGCCAGCAGTGCGGCGGGGAGCTTTCCCTACGAGCAGTACTTC. It encodes CASSAAGSFPYEQYF.